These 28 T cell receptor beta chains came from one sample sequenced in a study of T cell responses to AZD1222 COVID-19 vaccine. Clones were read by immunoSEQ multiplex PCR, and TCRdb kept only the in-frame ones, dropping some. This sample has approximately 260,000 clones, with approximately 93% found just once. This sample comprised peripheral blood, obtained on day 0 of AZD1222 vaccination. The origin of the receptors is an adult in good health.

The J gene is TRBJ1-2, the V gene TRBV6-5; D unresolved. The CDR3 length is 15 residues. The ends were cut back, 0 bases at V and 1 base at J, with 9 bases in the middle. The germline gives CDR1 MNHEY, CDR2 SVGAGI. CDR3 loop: CASSYSMNNNYGYTF. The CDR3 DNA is TGTGCCAGCAGTTACTCGATGAACAATAACTATGGCTACACCTTC.

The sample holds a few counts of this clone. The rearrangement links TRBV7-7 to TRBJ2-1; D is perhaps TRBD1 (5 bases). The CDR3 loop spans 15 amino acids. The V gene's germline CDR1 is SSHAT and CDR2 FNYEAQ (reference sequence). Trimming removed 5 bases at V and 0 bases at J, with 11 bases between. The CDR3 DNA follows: TGTGCCAGCAGCCTAGACAGAGCCTCCTACAATGAGCAGTTCTTC. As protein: CASSLDRASYNEQFF.

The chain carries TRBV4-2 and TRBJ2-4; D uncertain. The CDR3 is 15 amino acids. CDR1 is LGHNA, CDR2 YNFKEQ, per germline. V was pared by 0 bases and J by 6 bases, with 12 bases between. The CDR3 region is CASSQELPGRNIQYF. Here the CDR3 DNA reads TGTGCCAGCAGCCAAGAACTGCCGGGTAGAAACATTCAGTACTTC.

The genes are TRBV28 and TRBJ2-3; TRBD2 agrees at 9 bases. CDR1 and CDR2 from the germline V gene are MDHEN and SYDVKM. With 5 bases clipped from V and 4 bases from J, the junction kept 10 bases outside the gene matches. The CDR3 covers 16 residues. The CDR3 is CASSPPAGTSSDTQYF. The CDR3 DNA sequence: TGTGCCAGCAGTCCTCCAGCCGGGACTAGCTCAGATACGCAGTATTTT.

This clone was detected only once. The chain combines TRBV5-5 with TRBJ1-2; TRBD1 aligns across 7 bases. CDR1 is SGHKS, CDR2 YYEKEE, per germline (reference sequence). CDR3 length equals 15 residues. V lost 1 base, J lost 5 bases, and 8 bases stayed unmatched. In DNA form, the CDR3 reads TGTGCCAGCAGCTTGAAAACGACAGGGTCGTATGGCTACACCTTC. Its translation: CASSLKTTGSYGYTF.

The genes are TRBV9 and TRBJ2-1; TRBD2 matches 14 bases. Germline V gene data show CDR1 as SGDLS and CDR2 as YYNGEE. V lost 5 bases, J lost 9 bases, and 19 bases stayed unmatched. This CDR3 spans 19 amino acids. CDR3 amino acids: CASRGGGTSGSGPLGEQFF. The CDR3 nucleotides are TGTGCCAGCAGGGGAGGGGGGACTAGCGGGAGTGGCCCCCTAGGTGAGCAGTTCTTC. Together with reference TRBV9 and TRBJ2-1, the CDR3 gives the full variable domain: DSGVTQTPKHLITATGQRVTLRCSPRSGDLSVYWYQQSLDQGLQFLIQYYNGEERAKGNILERFSAQQFPDLHSELNLSSLELGDSALYFCASRGGGTSGSGPLGEQFFGPGTRLTVL.

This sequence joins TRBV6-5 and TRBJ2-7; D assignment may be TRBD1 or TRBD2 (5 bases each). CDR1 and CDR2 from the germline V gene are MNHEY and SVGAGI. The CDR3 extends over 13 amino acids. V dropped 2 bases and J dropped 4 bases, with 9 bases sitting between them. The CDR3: CASSYGREYEQYF. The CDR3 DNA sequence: TGTGCCAGCAGTTACGGCAGGGAGTACGAGCAGTACTTC.

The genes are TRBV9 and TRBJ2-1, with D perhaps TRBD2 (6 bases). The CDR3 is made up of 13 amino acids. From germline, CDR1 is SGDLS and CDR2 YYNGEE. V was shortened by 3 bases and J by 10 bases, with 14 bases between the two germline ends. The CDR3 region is CASSAAPTREQFF. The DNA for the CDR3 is TGTGCCAGCAGCGCGGCCCCGACTAGAGAGCAGTTCTTC.

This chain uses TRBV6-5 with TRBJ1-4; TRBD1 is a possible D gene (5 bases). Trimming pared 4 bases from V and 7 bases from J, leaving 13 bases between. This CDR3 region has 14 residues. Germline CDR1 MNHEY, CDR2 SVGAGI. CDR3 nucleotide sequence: TGTGCCAGCAGTTTCCGGGACGGAGGTGAAAAACTGTTTTTT. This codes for CASSFRDGGEKLFF.

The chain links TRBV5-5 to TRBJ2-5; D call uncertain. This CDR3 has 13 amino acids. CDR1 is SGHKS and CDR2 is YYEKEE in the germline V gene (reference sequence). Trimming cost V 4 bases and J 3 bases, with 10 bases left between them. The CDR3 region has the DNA TGTGCCAGCAGCCAAGTTGGGGAAGAGACCCAGTACTTC. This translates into CASSQVGEETQYF. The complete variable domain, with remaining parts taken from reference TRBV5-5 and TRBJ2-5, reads DAGVTQSPTHLIKTRGQQVTLRCSPISGHKSVSWYQQVLGQGPQFIFQYYEKEERGRGNFPDRFSARQFPNYSSELNVNALLLGDSALYLCASSQVGEETQYFGPGTRLLVL.

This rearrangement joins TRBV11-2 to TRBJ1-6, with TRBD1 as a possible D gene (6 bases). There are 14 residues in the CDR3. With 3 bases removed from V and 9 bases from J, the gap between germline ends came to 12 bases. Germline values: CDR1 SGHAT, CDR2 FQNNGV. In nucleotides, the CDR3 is TGTGCCAGCAGCTTTCGACAGGAGGGTTCACCCCTCCACTTT. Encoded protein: CASSFRQEGSPLHF.

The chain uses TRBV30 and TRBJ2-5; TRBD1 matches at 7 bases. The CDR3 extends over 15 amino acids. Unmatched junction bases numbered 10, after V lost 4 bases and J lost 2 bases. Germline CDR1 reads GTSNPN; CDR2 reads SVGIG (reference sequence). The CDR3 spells CAWTSGTDVQETQYF. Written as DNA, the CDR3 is TGTGCCTGGACCTCCGGGACAGACGTACAAGAGACCCAGTACTTC.

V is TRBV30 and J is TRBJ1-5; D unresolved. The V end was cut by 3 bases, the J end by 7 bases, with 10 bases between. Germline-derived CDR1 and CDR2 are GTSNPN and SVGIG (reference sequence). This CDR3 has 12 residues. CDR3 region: CAWSGTTQPQHF. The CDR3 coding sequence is TGTGCCTGGAGCGGAACCACCCAGCCCCAGCATTTT.

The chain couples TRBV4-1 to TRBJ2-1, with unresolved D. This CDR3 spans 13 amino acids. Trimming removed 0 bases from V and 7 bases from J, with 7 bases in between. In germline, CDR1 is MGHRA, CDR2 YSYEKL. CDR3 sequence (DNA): TGCGCCAGCAGCCAAGAAAGGCGGAATGAGCAGTTCTTC. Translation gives CASSQERRNEQFF.

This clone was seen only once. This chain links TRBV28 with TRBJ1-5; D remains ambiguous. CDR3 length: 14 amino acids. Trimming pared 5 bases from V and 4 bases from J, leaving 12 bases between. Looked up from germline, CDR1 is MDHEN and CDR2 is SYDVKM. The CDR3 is CASSESGGNQPQHF. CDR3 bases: TGTGCCAGCAGTGAGTCGGGAGGAAATCAGCCCCAGCATTTT.

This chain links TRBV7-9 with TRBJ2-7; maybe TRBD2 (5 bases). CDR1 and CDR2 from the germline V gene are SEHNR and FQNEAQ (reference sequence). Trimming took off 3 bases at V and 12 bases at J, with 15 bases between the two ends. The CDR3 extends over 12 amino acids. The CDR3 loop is CASSFDYNPAYF. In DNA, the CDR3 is TGTGCCAGCAGCTTTGACTACAACCCCGCGTACTTC.

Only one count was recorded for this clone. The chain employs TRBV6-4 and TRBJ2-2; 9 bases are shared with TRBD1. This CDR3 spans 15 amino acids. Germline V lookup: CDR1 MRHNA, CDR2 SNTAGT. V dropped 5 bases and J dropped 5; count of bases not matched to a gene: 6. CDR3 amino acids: CASSPGTGPTGELFF. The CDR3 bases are TGTGCCAGCAGTCCCGGGACAGGGCCGACCGGGGAGCTGTTTTTT.

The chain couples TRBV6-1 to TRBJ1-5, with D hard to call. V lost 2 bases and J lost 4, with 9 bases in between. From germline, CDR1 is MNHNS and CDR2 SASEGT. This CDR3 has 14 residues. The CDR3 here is CASSESGGNQPQHF. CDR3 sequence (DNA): TGTGCCAGCAGTGAAAGTGGAGGGAATCAGCCCCAGCATTTT.

The CDR3 reads CASSRGGYSTDTQYF. The CDR3 nucleotides are TGTGCCAGCAGCAGGGGGGGATATAGCACAGATACGCAGTATTTT. This chain joins TRBV7-9 and TRBJ2-3; possibly TRBD2 for D (7 bases). The length of the CDR3 is 15 residues. Trimming pared 5 bases from V and 0 bases from J, leaving 12 bases between. Germline V gene sequence: CDR1 SEHNR, CDR2 FQNEAQ (reference sequence).

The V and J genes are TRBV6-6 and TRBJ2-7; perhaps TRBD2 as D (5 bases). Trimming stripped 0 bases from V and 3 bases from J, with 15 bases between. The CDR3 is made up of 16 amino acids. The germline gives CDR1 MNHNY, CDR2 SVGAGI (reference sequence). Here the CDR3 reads CASSYSRDVVYYEQYF. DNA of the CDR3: TGTGCCAGCAGTTACTCGAGGGATGTGGTCTACTACGAGCAGTACTTC.

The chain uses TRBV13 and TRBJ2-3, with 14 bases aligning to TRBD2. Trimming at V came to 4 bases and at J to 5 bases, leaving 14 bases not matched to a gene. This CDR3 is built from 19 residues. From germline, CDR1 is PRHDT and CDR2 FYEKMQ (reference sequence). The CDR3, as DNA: TGTGCCAGCAGCTCCCACCGCCCGACTAGCGGGGGGGCAATAGATACGCAGTATTTT. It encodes CASSSHRPTSGGAIDTQYF.

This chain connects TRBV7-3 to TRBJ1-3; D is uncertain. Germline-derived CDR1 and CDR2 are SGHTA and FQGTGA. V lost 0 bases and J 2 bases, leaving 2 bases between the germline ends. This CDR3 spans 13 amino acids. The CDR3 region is CASSLTAGNTIYF. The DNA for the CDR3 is TGTGCCAGCAGCTTAACAGCTGGAAACACCATATATTTT. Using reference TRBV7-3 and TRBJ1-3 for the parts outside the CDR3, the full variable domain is GAGVSQTPSNKVTEKGKYVELRCDPISGHTALYWYRQSLGQGPEFLIYFQGTGAADDSGLPNDRFFAVRPEGSVSTLKIQRTERGDSAVYLCASSLTAGNTIYFGEGSWLTVV.

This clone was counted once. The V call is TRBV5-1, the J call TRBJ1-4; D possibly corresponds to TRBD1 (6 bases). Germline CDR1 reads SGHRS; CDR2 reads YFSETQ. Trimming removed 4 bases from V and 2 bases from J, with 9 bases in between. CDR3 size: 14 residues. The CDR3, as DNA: TGCGCCAGCAGCGGAGGGGGTACTAATGAAAAACTGTTTTTT. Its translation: CASSGGGTNEKLFF.

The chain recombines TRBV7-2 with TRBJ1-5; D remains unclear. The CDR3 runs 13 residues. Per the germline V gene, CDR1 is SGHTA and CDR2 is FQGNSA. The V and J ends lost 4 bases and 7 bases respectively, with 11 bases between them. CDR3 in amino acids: CASSSNRGQPQHF. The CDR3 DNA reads TGTGCCAGCAGCTCTAACAGAGGGCAGCCCCAGCATTTT.

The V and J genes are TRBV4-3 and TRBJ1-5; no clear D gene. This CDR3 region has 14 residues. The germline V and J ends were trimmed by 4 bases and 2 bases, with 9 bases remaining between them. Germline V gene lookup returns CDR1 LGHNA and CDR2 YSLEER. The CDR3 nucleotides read TGCGCCAGCAGCCCCTCCCAGGGCAATCAGCCCCAGCATTTT. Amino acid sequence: CASSPSQGNQPQHF.

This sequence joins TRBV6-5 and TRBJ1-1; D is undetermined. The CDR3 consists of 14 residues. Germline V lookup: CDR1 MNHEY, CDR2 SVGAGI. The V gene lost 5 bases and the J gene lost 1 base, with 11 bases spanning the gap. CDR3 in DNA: TGTGCCAGCAGTCCCCTTCTGGGGAACACTGAAGCTTTCTTT. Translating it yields CASSPLLGNTEAFF.

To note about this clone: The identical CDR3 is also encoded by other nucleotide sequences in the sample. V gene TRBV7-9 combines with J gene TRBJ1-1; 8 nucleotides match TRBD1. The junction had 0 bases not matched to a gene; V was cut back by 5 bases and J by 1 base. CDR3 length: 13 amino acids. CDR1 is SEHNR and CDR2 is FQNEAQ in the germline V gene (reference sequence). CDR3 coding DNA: TGTGCCAGCAGCGGACAGGGGAACACTGAAGCTTTCTTT. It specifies CASSGQGNTEAFF. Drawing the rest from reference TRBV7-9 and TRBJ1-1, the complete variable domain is DTGVSQNPRHKITKRGQNVTFRCDPISEHNRLYWYRQTLGQGPEFLTYFQNEAQLEKSRLLSDRFSAERPKGSFSTLEIQRTEQGDSAMYLCASSGQGNTEAFFGQGTRLTVV.

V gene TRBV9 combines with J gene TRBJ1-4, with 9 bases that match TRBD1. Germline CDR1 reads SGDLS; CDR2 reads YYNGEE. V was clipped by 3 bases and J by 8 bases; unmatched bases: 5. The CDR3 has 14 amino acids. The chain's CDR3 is CASSGGQGGEKLFF. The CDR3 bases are TGTGCCAGCAGCGGGGGACAGGGAGGGGAAAAACTGTTTTTT.